This T cell receptor beta chain was observed in a study of shared clonotypes between healthy human individuals. Study conclusions and caveats: The sole specimen, blood, was sampled, and tissue repertoires likely differ. Enrolling few donors narrowed the genetic and exposure-history diversity that was represented.

The CDR3 is 12 amino acids. Trimming removed 4 bases from V and 5 bases from J, with 6 bases in between. Germline V gives CDR1 SGHDT, CDR2 YYEEEE. Terminally differentiated effector memory CD45RA+ cells were left out of the naive CD8 fraction, which was CD45RO-negative and positively selected for CCR7. Every donor was a Caucasian adult from Nashville, Tennessee. Notes on this clone: Antigen specificity is unknown.

The authors' processing: ImmunoSEQ gave junction-only sequences without quality scores, so filtering differed. Clones were sequenced by immunoSEQ multiplex PCR, and TCRdb holds only the in-frame ones, with some missing. That table supplies the V and J calls and clone size; D and trimming were determined from the DNA. The sample has around 2,000,000 clones; roughly 91% are singletons. This TCR came from a man between 18 and 35 years old in good health. Some clones in this sample may be carry-over from other donors' samples. Sequenced sample: naive CD8+ T cells from PBMCs. The chain carries TRBV5-6 and TRBJ2-2; D is unresolved. Written as DNA, the CDR3 is TGTGCCAGCAGCGGCGGTACCGGGGAGCTGTTTTTT. Its translation is CASSGGTGELFF.